The 18 T cell receptor beta chains below all came from one sample that was sequenced in a study of breast tumors, draining lymph nodes, adjacent tissues. Samples came from axillary lymph nodes draining the breast cancer. TCRdb re-analysed the multiplex PCR reads in MiXCR, keeping a single row per CDR3 protein. This sample yields more than 85,000 distinct CDR3 sequences, of which over 20% are seen a single time; roughly 1.2% belongs to the top ten. Sample: axillary lymph node tissue. The receptors were gathered from a female donor with breast cancer. Some clones in this sample may be carry-over from other donors' samples.

The chain links TRBV20-1 to TRBJ1-2, with TRBD1 matching over 7 bases. Germline V CDR1 and CDR2: DFQATT, SNEGSKA (reference sequence). The CDR3 contains 14 residues. V lost 3 bases to trimming and J lost 2 bases; unmatched junction nucleotides: 6. The CDR3 DNA follows: TGCAGTGCTAGGGACTGGACAGGAAACTATGGCTACACCTTC. It encodes CSARDWTGNYGYTF.

This clonotype occurred many times. V usage is TRBV11-2 and J usage is TRBJ2-7; a weak D match, TRBD2 (6 bases). The germline V and J ends were trimmed by 0 bases and 3 bases, with 21 bases remaining between them. Germline V gene sequence: CDR1 SGHAT, CDR2 FQNNGV. The CDR3 is 18 residues long. The CDR3 DNA sequence: TGTGCCAGCAGCTTAGAAGTGGCGGCGGGACCTTCTATCTACGAGCAGTACTTC. It encodes CASSLEVAAGPSIYEQYF.

As regards this clonotype: At one end the junction does not follow the germline gene, possibly because of a read error. V is TRBV24-1 and J is TRBJ2-1, with 7 bases that match TRBD2. Germline CDR1 KGHDR, CDR2 SFDVKD. The CDR3 runs 16 residues. The CDR3 DNA reads as TGTGCCACCAGTGTTAACAAGCCGGGACTAAAAAATGGGCAGTTCTTC. This codes for CATSVNKPGLKNGQFF.

This clonotype was picked up many times. The CDR3 DNA reads as TGCGCCAGCAGCAAGGGGGACAGCAACGGGGGCTACACCTTC. Protein product: CASSKGDSNGGYTF. This sequence joins TRBV5-1 and TRBJ1-2; 7 bases map to TRBD1. CDR3 size: 14 residues. The germline V gene has CDR1 SGHRS and CDR2 YFSETQ. J was trimmed by 8 bases and V by 4 bases; bases with no gene match: 11.

This clonotype was counted at least ten times. This chain links TRBV6-5 with TRBJ1-5; 7 bases are a match to TRBD1. Germline assignment: CDR1 MNHEY and CDR2 SVGAGI. The CDR3 length is 12 residues. V lost 5 bases to trimming and J lost 8 bases; unmatched junction nucleotides: 3. In DNA form, the CDR3 reads TGTGCCAGCAGTCGAACAGGGGAGCCCCAGCATTTT. Residues: CASSRTGEPQHF.

The sample holds many counts of this clonotype. The rearrangement links TRBV4-1 to TRBJ2-1, with 11 bases fitting TRBD2. Germline V gene lookup returns CDR1 MGHRA and CDR2 YSYEKL. CDR3 length equals 16 residues. The V and J ends lost 5 bases and 8 bases, in that order; junction bases with no gene match: 11. CDR3 nucleotide sequence: TGCGCCAGCAGCAATTCACTAGCGGGGGCTCTCGATGAGCAGTTCTTC. Encoded protein: CASSNSLAGALDEQFF.

This clonotype occurred many times. This chain uses TRBV10-1 with TRBJ2-3, with D uncertain. The CDR3 length is 15 residues. V lost 4 bases, J lost 1 base, and 12 bases lay in between. CDR1 and CDR2 (germline): WNHNN, SYGVQD (reference sequence). CDR3 bases: TGCGCCAGCAGTGTAGGCCAGAGACGCACAGATACGCAGTATTTT. Protein sequence: CASSVGQRRTDTQYF.

This clonotype was seen many times. This chain uses TRBV5-6 with TRBJ1-4; TRBD1 matches 10 bases. Trimming cost V 3 bases and J 5 bases; bases outside gene matches: 7. The CDR3 has 16 amino acids. Per the germline V gene, CDR1 is SGHDT and CDR2 is YYEEEE. The CDR3 DNA reads TGTGCCAGCAGCTGGGGGACAGGGGTTTCGAATGAAAAACTGTTTTTT. This gives the protein CASSWGTGVSNEKLFF.

The sample holds many counts of this clonotype. The chain has TRBV5-1 and TRBJ2-3; no firm D call. The CDR3 extends over 15 amino acids. Germline assignment: CDR1 SGHRS and CDR2 YFSETQ. V shed 0 bases and J shed 2 bases, with 10 bases lying between them. Written as DNA, the CDR3 is TGCGCCAGCAGCTTGGAAGGCGCTTTCACAGATACGCAGTATTTT. It is translated as CASSLEGAFTDTQYF.

This clonotype was counted at least ten times. The gene calls are TRBV7-6 and TRBJ2-3, with D perhaps matching TRBD2 (5 bases). Germline values: CDR1 SGHVS, CDR2 FNYEAQ. The CDR3 runs 14 residues. Trimming took off 0 bases at V and 3 bases at J, with 7 bases between the two ends. DNA of the CDR3: TGTGCCAGCAGCTTAGCGCGCGGGACAGATACGCAGTATTTT. It yields the protein CASSLARGTDTQYF.

This clonotype was seen many times. This chain connects TRBV10-3 to TRBJ1-2; 9 bases match TRBD1. Germline CDR1 reads ENHRY; CDR2 reads SYGVKD. The V gene end was trimmed by 3 bases and the J gene end by 7 bases; junction bases not matched to a gene: 3. The CDR3 sequence is 13 residues long. CDR3 sequence reads: CAISEQGAVGYTF. The CDR3 bases are TGTGCCATCAGTGAACAGGGGGCAGTTGGCTACACCTTC.

The chain uses TRBV28 and TRBJ2-7, with no clear D. Trimming removed 5 bases at V and 5 bases at J, with 10 bases between. The V gene's germline CDR1 is MDHEN and CDR2 SYDVKM. This CDR3 region has 12 residues. The CDR3 DNA reads TGTGCCAGCAGTGATCAAGGCAACGAGCAGTACTTC. Translated, it gives CASSDQGNEQYF.

With regard to this clonotype: This may come from a read error, since a much larger clone is one base off. This CDR3 is missing its conserved last phenylalanine or tryptophan, likely due to a read error. V gene TRBV10-3 combines with J gene TRBJ1-4; unclear D gene. The CDR3 has 12 residues. Trimming took off 4 bases at V and 4 bases at J, with 4 bases between the two ends. The germline gives CDR1 ENHRY, CDR2 SYGVKD. The CDR3 sequence: CAISGDNEKLFL. The CDR3 nucleotides are TGTGCCATCAGTGGGGATAATGAAAAACTGTTTCTT.

The chain recombines TRBV19 with TRBJ2-6, with TRBD1 identical over 8 bases. CDR1 is LNHDA, CDR2 SQIVND, per germline (reference sequence). The trim removed 6 bases at V and 2 bases at J, leaving 9 bases unmatched. The CDR3 loop spans 17 amino acids. The CDR3 sequence is CASRKDRVPTGANVLTF. DNA for the CDR3: TGTGCCAGTAGAAAGGACAGGGTCCCAACTGGGGCCAACGTCCTGACTTTC.

This clonotype was counted many times. This chain uses TRBV7-9 with TRBJ1-2, with no clear D. In germline, CDR1 is SEHNR, CDR2 FQNEAQ (reference sequence). The length of the CDR3 is 15 residues. Trimming cost V 1 base and J 3 bases, with 12 bases left between them. In nucleotides, the CDR3 is TGTGCCAGCAGCTTAGGGGCAGGCTGGGACTATGGCTACACCTTC. Translating gives CASSLGAGWDYGYTF.

This clonotype was detected many times. J is TRBJ2-3 and V is TRBV5-1; TRBD1 matches 7 bases. CDR1 and CDR2 from the germline V gene are SGHRS and YFSETQ. After removal of 0 bases from V and 2 bases from J, the junction contained 6 bases not matched to a gene. CDR3 length: 16 amino acids. CDR3 DNA sequence: TGCGCCAGCAGCTTGGGCGCGACAGGGCCCACAGATACGCAGTATTTT. This translates into CASSLGATGPTDTQYF.

This clonotype was seen many times. The V and J genes are TRBV14 and TRBJ1-2, with 9 bases matching TRBD1. Per germline, CDR1 SGHDN and CDR2 FVKESK. With V trimmed by 4 bases and J by 7 bases, 4 bases remained unmatched. CDR3 length: 13 residues. The CDR3, as DNA: TGTGCCAGCAGCCGGGACAGGGTATCTGGCTACACCTTC. This gives the protein CASSRDRVSGYTF.

This clonotype was counted ten times or more. The germline gene is not matched at one end of the junction; a read error may be the cause. V usage is TRBV29-1 and J usage is TRBJ1-3; 9 positions agree with TRBD1. Germline CDR1 is SQVTM and CDR2 is ANQGSEA. The CDR3 consists of 15 residues. CDR3 in DNA: TGCAGCGTAGAAGGACAGGGGTTCGTTGGAAACACCATATATTTT. Translating it yields CSVEGQGFVGNTIYF.